This T cell receptor beta chain is from a study of T cell repertoires in cytomegalovirus infection. This clonotype was picked up a small number of times. What it recognizes is unknown. The V end lost 2 bases, the J end lost 4 bases, and 15 bases lay between the germline ends. CDR1 and CDR2 (germline): SGHVS, FNYEAQ. CDR3 length: 15 residues. TCRdb itself ran the reads through MiXCR, one entry per CDR3 protein. The sample lists approximately 910,000 distinct CDR3 sequences, less than 35% seen once, with roughly 13% in the top ten. The chain uses TRBV7-6 and TRBJ2-7; D could derive from TRBD1 or TRBD2 (6 bases each). This sequence was found in a human donor in good health (CMV status not recorded). Some clones in this sample may be carry-over from other donors' samples. Source: cultured CD8+ T cells from PBMCs, taken from culture after CMV antigen stimulation. CDR3 loop: CASSLYGGGLYEQYF. CDR3 nucleotides: TGTGCCAGCAGCTTATATGGTGGGGGGCTGTACGAGCAGTACTTC.